This TCR beta chain originates from a study of beta chain features in type 1 diabetes. The investigators reverse transcribed all of the isolated RNA, so they sequenced expressed TCRB transcripts. Generated by immunoSEQ multiplex PCR, the TCRdb table keeps only in-frame clones and is missing some. The sample yields approximately 270,000 clones, approximately 15% seen once. This clone was counted a few times. Its antigen remains unknown. This CDR3 is 16 amino acids long. The ends lost 3 bases at V and 7 bases at J; junction bases unmatched: 9. CDR1 and CDR2 from the germline V gene are SGHRS and YFSETQ. Study observations and caveats: Type 1 diabetes patients had TCRB CDR3s that were shorter (moderately but significantly so) in all four CD4+ subsets. cDNA-based sequencing might over-represent cells highly expressing TCR. VDJ junctions from type 1 diabetes patients carried fewer insertions and larger deletions.

Sequenced input: naive CD4+ T cells from blood. The chain carries TRBV5-1 and TRBJ2-1, with 11 bases matching TRBD2. The TCR sequence derives from a man between 25 and 39 years old with type 1 diabetes. The chain's CDR3 is CASSSGTSGRGNEQFF. CDR3 bases: TGCGCCAGCAGCTCGGGAACTAGCGGGAGAGGTAATGAGCAGTTCTTC.